This T cell receptor (beta chain) was retrieved from a study of blood T cell repertoires in COVID-19. The wider study: The United States, Italy and Spain supplied acute and convalescent COVID-19 samples. T cells, B-cell-depleted T cells, or PBMCs supplied cDNA or gDNA.

Original methodology: Amplification with reference gene primers provided the estimates of nucleated cell counts. Measured with immunoSEQ multiplex PCR; TCRdb has only the in-frame clones, and not every one. V and J calls and clone size are copied from that table; D and trimming were computed from the DNA. The sample consists of hundreds of thousands of clones, around 88% of them appearing once. The V segment lost 4 bases and the J segment 6 bases; nucleotides outside the gene matches: 7. This CDR3 has 14 residues. In germline, CDR1 is LGHNA, CDR2 YSLEER. The sequence was collected from a man older than 75 with acute or convalescent COVID-19. Sequenced sample: peripheral blood. The V and J genes are TRBV4-3 and TRBJ1-1, with 8 nucleotides matching TRBD1. CDR3 loop: CASSLGQGWAEAFF. The CDR3 DNA is TGCGCCAGCAGCCTTGGACAGGGATGGGCTGAAGCTTTCTTT.